These 2 T cell receptor beta chains share one sample of origin, sequenced in a study of shared clonotypes between healthy human individuals. Sequenced by immunoSEQ multiplex PCR; TCRdb stores in-frame clones only, minus some. The repertoire holds roughly 1,000,000 clones, around 78% seen once, with 0.52% in the top ten. The sequencing input was memory CD4+ T cells from PBMCs. Subset reported: CD45RA-negative fraction. These receptors were taken from a young man in good health. Some clones in this sample may be carry-over from other donors' samples.

This chain uses TRBV5-1 with TRBJ2-5, with D perhaps matching TRBD1 (6 bases). V was shortened by 5 bases and J by 3 bases, with 11 bases between the two germline ends. CDR3 length: 13 amino acids. Germline assignment: CDR1 SGHRS and CDR2 YFSETQ. The CDR3, as DNA: TGCGCCAGCAGAGACGGACAGAAAGAGACCCAGTACTTC. Protein product: CASRDGQKETQYF.

V is TRBV5-1 and J is TRBJ2-2, with 7 bases fitting TRBD1. CDR1 and CDR2 (germline): SGHRS, YFSETQ. The CDR3 length is 15 residues. V was pared by 4 bases and J by 5 bases, with 8 bases of the junction left unmatched. CDR3 in amino acids: CASSLSGTDTGELFF. The CDR3 region has the DNA TGCGCCAGCAGCCTGTCCGGGACAGATACCGGGGAGCTGTTTTTT.